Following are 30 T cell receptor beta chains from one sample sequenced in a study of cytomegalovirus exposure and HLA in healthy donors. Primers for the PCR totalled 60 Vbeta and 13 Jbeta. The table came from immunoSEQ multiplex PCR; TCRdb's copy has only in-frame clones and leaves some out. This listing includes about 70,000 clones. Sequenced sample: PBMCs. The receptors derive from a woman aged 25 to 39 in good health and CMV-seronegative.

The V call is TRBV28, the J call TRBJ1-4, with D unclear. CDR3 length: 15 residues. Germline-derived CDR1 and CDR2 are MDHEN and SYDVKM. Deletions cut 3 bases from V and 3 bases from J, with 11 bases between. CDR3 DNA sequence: TGTGCCAGCAGTTTTTCGTACTCCCCTAATGAAAAACTGTTTTTT. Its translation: CASSFSYSPNEKLFF.

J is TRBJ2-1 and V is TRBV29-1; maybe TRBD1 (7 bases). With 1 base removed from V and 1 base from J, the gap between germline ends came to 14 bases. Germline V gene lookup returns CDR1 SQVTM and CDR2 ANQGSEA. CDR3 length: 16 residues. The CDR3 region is CSVEVGGRGSYNEQFF. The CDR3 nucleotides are TGCAGCGTTGAAGTGGGAGGCAGGGGGTCCTACAATGAGCAGTTCTTC.

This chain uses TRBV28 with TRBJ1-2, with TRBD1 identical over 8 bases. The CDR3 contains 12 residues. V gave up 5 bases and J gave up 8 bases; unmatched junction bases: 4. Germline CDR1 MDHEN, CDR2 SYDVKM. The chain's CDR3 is CASSRTGWGYTF. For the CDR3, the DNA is TGTGCCAGCAGTCGGACAGGGTGGGGCTACACCTTC.

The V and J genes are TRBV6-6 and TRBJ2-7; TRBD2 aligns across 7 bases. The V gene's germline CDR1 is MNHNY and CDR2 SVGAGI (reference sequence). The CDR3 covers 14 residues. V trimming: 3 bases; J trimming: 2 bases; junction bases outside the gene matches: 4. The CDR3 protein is CASSYEGGTYEQYF. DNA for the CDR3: TGTGCCAGCAGTTATGAGGGAGGGACCTACGAGCAGTACTTC.

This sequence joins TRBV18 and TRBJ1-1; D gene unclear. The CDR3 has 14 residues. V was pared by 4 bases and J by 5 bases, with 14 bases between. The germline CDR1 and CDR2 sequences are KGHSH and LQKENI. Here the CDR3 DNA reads TGTGCCAGCTCACGGGCCCAGTTCGAAACTGAAGCTTTCTTT. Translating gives CASSRAQFETEAFF.

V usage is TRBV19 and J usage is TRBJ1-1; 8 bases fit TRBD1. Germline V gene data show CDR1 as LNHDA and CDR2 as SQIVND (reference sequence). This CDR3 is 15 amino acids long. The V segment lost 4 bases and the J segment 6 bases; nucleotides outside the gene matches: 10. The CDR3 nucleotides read TGTGCCAGTAGTAGAGGGGACAGGTCGATCGCTGAAGCTTTCTTT. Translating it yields CASSRGDRSIAEAFF.

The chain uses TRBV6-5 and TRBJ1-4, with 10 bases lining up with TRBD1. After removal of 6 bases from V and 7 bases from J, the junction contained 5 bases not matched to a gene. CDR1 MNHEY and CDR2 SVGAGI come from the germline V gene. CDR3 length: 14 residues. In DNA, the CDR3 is TGTGCCAGCAGCATGACAGGGGGCAGTGAAAAACTGTTTTTT. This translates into CASSMTGGSEKLFF.

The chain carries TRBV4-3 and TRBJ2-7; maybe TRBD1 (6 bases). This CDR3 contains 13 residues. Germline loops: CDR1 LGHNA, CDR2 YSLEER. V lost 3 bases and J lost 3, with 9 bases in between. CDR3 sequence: CASSHLQGYEQYF. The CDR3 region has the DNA TGCGCCAGCAGCCATTTACAGGGCTACGAGCAGTACTTC.

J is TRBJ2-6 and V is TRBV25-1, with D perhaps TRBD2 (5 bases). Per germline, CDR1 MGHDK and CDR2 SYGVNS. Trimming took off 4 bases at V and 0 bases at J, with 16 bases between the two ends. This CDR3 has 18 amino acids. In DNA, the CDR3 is TGTGCCAGCAGTGGAGGGATAACCGCCCCCTCTGGGGCCAACGTCCTGACTTTC. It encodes CASSGGITAPSGANVLTF. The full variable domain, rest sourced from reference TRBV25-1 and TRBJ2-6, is EADIYQTPRYLVIGTGKKITLECSQTMGHDKMYWYQQDPGMELHLIHYSYGVNSTEKGDLSSESTVSRIRTEHFPLTLESARPSHTSQYLCASSGGITAPSGANVLTFGAGSRLTVL.

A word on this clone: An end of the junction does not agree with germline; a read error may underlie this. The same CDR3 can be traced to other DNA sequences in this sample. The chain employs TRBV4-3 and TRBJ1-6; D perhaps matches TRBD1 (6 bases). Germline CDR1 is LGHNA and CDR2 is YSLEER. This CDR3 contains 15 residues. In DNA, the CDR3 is TGCGCCAGCAGCGCGGGGGGGGCAAGTTATTCACCCCTACACTTT. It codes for CASSAGGASYSPLHF.

CDR3 protein: CASSEGGRSEQFF. DNA for the CDR3: TGTGCCAGCAGTGAGGGGGGGAGGTCTGAGCAGTTCTTC. This sequence joins TRBV6-1 and TRBJ2-1, with 7 bases identical to TRBD2. V was clipped by 3 bases and J by 9 bases; unmatched bases: 5. Germline CDR1 reads MNHNS; CDR2 reads SASEGT. The CDR3 length is 13 residues.

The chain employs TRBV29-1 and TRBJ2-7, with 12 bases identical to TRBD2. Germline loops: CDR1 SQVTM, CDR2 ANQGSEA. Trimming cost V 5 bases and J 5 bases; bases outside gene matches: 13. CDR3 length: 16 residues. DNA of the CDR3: TGCAGCGTTACCCGGAGACTAGCGGGAGAGGATAACGAGCAGTACTTC. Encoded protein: CSVTRRLAGEDNEQYF.

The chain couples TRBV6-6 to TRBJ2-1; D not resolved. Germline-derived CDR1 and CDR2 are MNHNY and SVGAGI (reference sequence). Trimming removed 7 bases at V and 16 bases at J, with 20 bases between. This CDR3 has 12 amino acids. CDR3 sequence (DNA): TGTGCCAGCACCCCCGTGGGCCAAAACCCCTTCTTC. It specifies CASTPVGQNPFF.

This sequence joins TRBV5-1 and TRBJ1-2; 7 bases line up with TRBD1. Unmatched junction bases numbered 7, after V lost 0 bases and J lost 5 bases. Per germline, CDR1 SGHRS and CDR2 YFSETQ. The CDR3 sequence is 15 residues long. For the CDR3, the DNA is TGCGCCAGCAGCTTGGAAGGAGGGGGCCCGTATGGCTACACCTTC. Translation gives CASSLEGGGPYGYTF.

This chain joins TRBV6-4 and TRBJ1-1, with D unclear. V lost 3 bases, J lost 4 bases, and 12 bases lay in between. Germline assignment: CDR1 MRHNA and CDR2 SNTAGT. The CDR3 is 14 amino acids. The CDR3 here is CASSESPEGTEAFF. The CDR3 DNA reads TGTGCCAGCAGTGAGAGCCCGGAGGGCACTGAAGCTTTCTTT.

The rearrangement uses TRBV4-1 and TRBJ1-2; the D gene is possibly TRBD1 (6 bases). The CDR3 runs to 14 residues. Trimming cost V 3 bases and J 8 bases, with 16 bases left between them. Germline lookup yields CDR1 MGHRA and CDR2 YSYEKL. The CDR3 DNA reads TGCGCCAGCAGCCATGCTGGACAGAGCCTCGGCTACACCTTC. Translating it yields CASSHAGQSLGYTF.

CDR3 bases: TGTGCCTGGGAGGTTAGCGGGGGGGCGAAGACCCAGTACTTC. Amino acids: CAWEVSGGAKTQYF. The chain uses TRBV30 and TRBJ2-5; 11 bases are a match to TRBD2. The V segment lost 5 bases and the J segment 6 bases; nucleotides outside the gene matches: 8. Germline CDR1 reads GTSNPN; CDR2 reads SVGIG (reference sequence). The CDR3 loop spans 14 amino acids.

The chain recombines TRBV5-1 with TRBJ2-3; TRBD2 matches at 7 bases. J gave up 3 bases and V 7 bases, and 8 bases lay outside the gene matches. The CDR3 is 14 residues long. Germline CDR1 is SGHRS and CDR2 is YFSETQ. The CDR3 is CASSRTSGTDTQYF. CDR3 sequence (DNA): TGCGCCAGCTCCCGGACTAGTGGGACAGATACGCAGTATTTT.

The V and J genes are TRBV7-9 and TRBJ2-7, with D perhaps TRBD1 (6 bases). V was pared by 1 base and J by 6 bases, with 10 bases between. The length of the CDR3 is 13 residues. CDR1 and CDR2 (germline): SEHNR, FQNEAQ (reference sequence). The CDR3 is CASSLGGGAEQYF. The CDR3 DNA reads TGTGCCAGCAGCTTAGGAGGGGGAGCCGAGCAGTACTTC.

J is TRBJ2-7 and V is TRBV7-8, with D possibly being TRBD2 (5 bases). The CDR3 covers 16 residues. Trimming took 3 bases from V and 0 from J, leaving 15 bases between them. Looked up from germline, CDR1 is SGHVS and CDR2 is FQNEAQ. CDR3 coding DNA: TGTGCCAGCAGCTTTCCAAGGGTGAGGGCCTCCTACGAGCAGTACTTC. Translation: CASSFPRVRASYEQYF.

The CDR3 nucleotides are TGTGCCAGCAGCTTGGGGGCCCCTGAAGCTTTCTTT. Its translation is CASSLGAPEAFF. The chain recombines TRBV5-6 with TRBJ1-1; D is uncertain. CDR1 and CDR2 (germline): SGHDT, YYEEEE. This CDR3 has 12 residues. The V end lost 0 bases, the J end lost 6 bases, and 6 bases lay between the germline ends.

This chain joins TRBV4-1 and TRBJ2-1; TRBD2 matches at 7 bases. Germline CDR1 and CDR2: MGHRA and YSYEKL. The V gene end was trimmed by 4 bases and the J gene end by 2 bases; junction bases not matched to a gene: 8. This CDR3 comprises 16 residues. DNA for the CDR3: TGCGCCAGCAGCCGCCCCGGGACTACTACCTACAATGAGCAGTTCTTC. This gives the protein CASSRPGTTTYNEQFF.

CDR3 sequence: CATTFQGKLFF. The CDR3 bases are TGTGCCACCACATTTCAGGGGAAACTGTTTTTT. The chain employs TRBV6-5 and TRBJ1-4, with D perhaps TRBD1 (6 bases). V was shortened by 10 bases and J by 11 bases, with 14 bases between the two germline ends. Germline V gene lookup returns CDR1 MNHEY and CDR2 SVGAGI. The CDR3 runs 11 residues.

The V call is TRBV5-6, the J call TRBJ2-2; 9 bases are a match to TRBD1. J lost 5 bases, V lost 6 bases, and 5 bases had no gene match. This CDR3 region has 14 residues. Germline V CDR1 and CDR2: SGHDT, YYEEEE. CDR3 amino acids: CASNLDRGTGELFF. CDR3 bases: TGTGCCAGCAACCTGGACAGGGGAACCGGGGAGCTGTTTTTT.

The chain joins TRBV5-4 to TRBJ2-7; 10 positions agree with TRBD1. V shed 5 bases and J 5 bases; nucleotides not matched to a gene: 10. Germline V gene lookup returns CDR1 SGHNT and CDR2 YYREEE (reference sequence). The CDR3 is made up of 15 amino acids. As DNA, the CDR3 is TGTGCCAGCAGTCGGGACAGGGGCCCCTCAAACGAGCAGTACTTC. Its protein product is CASSRDRGPSNEQYF.

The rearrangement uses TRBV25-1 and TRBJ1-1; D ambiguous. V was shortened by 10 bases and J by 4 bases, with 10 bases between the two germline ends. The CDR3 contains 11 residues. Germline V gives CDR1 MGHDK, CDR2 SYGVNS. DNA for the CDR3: TGTGCCACTAGGTCCGCCACTGAAGCTTTCTTT. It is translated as CATRSATEAFF. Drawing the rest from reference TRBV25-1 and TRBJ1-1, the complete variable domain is EADIYQTPRYLVIGTGKKITLECSQTMGHDKMYWYQQDPGMELHLIHYSYGVNSTEKGDLSSESTVSRIRTEHFPLTLESARPSHTSQYLCATRSATEAFFGQGTRLTVV.

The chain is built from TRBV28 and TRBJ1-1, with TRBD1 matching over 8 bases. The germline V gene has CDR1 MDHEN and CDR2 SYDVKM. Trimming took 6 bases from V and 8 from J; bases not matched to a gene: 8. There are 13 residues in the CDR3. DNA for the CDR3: TGTGCCAGCAGCCCGACAGGGGTGTTAGAAGCTTTCTTT. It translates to CASSPTGVLEAFF.

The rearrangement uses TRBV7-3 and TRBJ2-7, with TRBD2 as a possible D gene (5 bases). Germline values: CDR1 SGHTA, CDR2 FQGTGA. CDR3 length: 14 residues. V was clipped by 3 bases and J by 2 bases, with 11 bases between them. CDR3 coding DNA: TGTGCCAGCAGCTTTGGAGGTGGTGCCTACGAGCAGTACTTC. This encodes CASSFGGGAYEQYF.

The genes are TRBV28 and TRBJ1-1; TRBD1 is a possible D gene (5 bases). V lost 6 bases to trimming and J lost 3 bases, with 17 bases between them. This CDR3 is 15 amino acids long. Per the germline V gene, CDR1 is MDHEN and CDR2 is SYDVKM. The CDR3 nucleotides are TGTGCCAGCAGACCCCACGGGGGTCGGGACACTGAAGCTTTCTTT. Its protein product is CASRPHGGRDTEAFF.

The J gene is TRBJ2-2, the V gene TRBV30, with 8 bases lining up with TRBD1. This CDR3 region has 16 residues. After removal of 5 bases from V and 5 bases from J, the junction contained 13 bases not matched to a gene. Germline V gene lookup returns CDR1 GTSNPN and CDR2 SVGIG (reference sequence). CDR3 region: CAWGGPGQGGTGELFF. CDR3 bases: TGTGCCTGGGGTGGCCCCGGACAGGGTGGAACCGGGGAGCTGTTTTTT.